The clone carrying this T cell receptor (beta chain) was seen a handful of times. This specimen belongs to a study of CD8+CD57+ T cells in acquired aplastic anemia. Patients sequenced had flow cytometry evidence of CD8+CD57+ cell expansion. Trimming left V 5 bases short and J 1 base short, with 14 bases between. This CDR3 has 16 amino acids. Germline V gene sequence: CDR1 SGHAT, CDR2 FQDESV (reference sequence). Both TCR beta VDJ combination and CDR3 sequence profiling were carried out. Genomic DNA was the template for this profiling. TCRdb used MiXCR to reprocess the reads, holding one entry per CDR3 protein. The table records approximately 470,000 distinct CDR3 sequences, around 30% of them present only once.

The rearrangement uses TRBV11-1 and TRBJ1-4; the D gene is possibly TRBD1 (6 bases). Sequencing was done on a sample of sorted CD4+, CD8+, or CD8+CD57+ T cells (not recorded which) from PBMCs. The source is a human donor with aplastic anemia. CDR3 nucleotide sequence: TGTGCCAGCAGCCCTCGGGACACACGAACTAATGAAAAACTGTTTTTT. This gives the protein CASSPRDTRTNEKLFF.